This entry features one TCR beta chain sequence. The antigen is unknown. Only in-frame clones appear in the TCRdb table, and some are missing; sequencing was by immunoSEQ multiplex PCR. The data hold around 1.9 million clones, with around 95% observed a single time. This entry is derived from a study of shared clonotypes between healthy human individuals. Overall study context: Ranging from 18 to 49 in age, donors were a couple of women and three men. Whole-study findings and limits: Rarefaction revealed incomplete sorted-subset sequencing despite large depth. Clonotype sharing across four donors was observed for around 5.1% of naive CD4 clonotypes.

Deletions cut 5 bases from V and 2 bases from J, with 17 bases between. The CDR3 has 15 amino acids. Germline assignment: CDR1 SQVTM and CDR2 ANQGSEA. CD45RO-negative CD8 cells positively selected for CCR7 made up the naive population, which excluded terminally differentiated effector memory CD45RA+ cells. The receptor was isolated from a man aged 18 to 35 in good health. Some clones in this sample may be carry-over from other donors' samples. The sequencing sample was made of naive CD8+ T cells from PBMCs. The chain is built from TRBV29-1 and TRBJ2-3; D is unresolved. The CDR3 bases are TGCAGCGTTAGACCCACAAAAAGGTCCACAGATACGCAGTATTTT. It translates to CSVRPTKRSTDTQYF.